This T cell receptor (beta chain) appears in the sequencing data of a study of blood T cell repertoires in COVID-19. This clone occurred once. The table came from immunoSEQ multiplex PCR; TCRdb's copy has only in-frame clones and leaves some out. The sample has roughly 250,000 clones; roughly 82% are singletons. The material sequenced was peripheral blood. This sequence originates from an older woman with acute or convalescent COVID-19.

The CDR3 nucleotides read TGTGCCATCAGTGAGTCCCTGGACTCGGGCTCTGGAAACACCATATATTTT. Protein: CAISESLDSGSGNTIYF. The chain has TRBV10-3 and TRBJ1-3; D ambiguous. The ends were cut back, 0 bases at V and 0 bases at J, with 12 bases in the middle. Germline V CDR1 and CDR2: ENHRY, SYGVKD. The CDR3 length is 17 residues.